This TCR beta chain stems from a study of sequential checkpoint blockade in melanoma. CDR3 size: 17 residues. The germline V gene encodes CDR1 ENHRY and CDR2 SYGVKD. The V end was cut by 2 bases, the J end by 0 bases, with 15 bases between. Documented treatment: randomized to nivolumab then ipilimumab (arm A) or the reverse (arm B). None of the patients previously received DNA-damaging chemotherapy. Clones were read by immunoSEQ multiplex PCR, and TCRdb kept only the in-frame ones, dropping some. The sample shows 13,000 or so clones, roughly 65% of them seen only once. Material: CD8+ T cells sorted from blood (inferred from file names), obtained from a patient given nivolumab and ipilimumab in sequence. This chain connects TRBV10-3 to TRBJ2-3; D not certain. The clonotype originates from a human donor with melanoma. CDR3 amino acids: CAISEPVERSSTDTQYF. DNA of the CDR3: TGTGCCATCAGTGAGCCCGTTGAACGGTCTAGCACAGATACGCAGTATTTT.